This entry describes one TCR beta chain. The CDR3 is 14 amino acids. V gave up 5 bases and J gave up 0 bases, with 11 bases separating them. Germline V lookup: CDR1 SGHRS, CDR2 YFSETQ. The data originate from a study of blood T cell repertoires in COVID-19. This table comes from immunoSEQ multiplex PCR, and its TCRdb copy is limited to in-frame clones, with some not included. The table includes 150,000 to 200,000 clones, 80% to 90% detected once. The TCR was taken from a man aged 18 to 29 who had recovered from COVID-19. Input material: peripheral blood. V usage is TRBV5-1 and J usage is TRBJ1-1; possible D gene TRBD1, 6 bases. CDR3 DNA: TGCGCCAGCAGGAAACAGGGCATGAACACTGAAGCTTTCTTT. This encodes CASRKQGMNTEAFF.